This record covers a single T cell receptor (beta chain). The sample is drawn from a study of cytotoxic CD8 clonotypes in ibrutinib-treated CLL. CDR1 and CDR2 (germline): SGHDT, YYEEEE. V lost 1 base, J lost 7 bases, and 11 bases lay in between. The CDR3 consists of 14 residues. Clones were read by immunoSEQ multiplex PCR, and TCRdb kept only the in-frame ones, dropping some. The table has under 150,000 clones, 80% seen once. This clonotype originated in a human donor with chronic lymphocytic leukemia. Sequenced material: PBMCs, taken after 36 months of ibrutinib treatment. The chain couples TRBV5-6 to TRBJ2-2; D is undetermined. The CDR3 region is CASSLWWDSGELFF. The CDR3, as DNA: TGTGCCAGCAGCTTGTGGTGGGATAGCGGGGAGCTGTTTTTT.